The table lists the clone carrying this T cell receptor beta chain with a few counts. CD25-based Treg depletion was applied to purified naive CD4+ T cells. Semi-nested PCR with Nested Universal Primer A followed constant-region reverse priming of full-length variable regions. TCRdb independently ran MiXCR on the 5' RACE reads; one entry per CDR3 protein. The repertoire holds tens of thousands of distinct CDR3 sequences, with 25% to 30% as singletons. V lost 4 bases to trimming and J lost 3 bases, with 16 bases between them. In germline, CDR1 is MGHRA, CDR2 YSYEKL. This CDR3 contains 15 residues. This TCR was recovered from a female donor with breast cancer. V is TRBV4-1 and J is TRBJ2-7; the D gene is possibly TRBD2 (5 bases). Sequences were obtained from naive CD4+ T cells sorted from blood. Documented subset: naive CD4+ T cells, CD4+CD45RA+CD25-. CDR3 sequence (DNA): TGCGCCAGCAGCCCTTCGCGGGTGTTAGACTACGAGCAGTACTTC. Translating gives CASSPSRVLDYEQYF.